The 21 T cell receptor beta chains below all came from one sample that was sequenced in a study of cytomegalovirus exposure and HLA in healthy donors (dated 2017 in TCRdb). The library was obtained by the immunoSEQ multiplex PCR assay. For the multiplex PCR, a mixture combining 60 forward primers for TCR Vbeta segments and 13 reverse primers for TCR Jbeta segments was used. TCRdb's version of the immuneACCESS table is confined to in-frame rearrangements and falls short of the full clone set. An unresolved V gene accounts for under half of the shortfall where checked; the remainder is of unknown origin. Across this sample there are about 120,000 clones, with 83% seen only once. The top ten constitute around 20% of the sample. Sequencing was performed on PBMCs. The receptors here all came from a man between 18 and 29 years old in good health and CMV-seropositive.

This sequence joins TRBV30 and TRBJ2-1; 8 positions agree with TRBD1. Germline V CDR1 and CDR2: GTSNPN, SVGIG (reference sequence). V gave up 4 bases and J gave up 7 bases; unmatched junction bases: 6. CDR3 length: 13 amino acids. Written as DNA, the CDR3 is TGTGCCTGGACCAACCAGGGGGCAAATGAGCAGTTCTTC. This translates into CAWTNQGANEQFF.

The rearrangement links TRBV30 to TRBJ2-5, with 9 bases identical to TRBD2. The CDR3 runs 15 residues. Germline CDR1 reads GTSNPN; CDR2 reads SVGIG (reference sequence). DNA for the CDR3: TGTGTCTCCCCCAGGCGGGGGGGCCTCACACAGACCCAGTACTTC. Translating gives CVSPRRGGLTQTQYF. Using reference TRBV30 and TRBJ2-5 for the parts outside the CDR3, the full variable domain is SQTIHQWPATLVQPVGSPLSLECTVEGTSNPNLYWYRQAAGRGLQLLFYSVGIGQISSEVPQNLSASRPQDRQFILSSKKLLLSDSGFYLCVSPRRGGLTQTQYFGPGTRLLVL.

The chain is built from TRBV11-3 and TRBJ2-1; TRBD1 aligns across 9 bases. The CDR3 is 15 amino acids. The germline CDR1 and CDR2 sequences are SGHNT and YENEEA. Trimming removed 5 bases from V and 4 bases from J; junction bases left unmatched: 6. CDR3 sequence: CASSLGQGLYNEQFF. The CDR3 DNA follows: TGTGCCAGCAGCCTGGGACAGGGCCTTTACAATGAGCAGTTCTTC. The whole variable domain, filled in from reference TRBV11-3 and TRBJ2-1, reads EAGVVQSPRYKIIEKKQPVAFWCNPISGHNTLYWYLQNLGQGPELLIRYENEEAVDDSQLPKDRFSAERLKGVDSTLKIQPAELGDSAVYLCASSLGQGLYNEQFFGPGTRLTVL.

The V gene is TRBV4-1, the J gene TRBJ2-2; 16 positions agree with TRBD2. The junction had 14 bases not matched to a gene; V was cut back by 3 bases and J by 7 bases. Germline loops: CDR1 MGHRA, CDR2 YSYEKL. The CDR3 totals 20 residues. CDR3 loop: CASSHDTSGTSGGAGGELFF. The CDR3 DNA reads TGCGCCAGCAGCCATGATACCAGCGGGACTAGCGGGGGGGCTGGCGGGGAGCTGTTTTTT.

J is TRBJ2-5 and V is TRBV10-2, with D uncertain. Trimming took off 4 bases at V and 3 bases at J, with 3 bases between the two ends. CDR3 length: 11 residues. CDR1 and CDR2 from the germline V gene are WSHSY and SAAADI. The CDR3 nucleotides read TGCGCCAGCAGTGGAGAAGAGACCCAGTACTTC. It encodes CASSGEETQYF.

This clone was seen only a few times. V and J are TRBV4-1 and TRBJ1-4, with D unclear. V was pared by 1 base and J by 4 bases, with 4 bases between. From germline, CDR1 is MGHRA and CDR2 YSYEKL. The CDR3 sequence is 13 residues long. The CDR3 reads CASSQALNEKLFF. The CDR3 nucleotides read TGCGCCAGCAGCCAAGCCCTTAATGAAAAACTGTTTTTT.

The CDR3 spells CASSGQQMPRGGYTF. The CDR3 bases are TGTGCCAGCAGTGGCCAACAGATGCCCCGGGGTGGCTACACCTTC. The rearrangement links TRBV25-1 to TRBJ1-2; D not resolved. Per the germline V gene, CDR1 is MGHDK and CDR2 is SYGVNS. There are 15 residues in the CDR3. Trimming pared 4 bases from V and 7 bases from J, leaving 19 bases between.

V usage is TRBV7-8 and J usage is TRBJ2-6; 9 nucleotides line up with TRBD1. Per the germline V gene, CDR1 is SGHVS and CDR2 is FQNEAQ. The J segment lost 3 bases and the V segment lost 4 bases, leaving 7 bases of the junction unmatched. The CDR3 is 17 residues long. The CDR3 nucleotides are TGTGCCAGCAGCTCTCCGACAGGGGGGTTTGGGGCCAACGTCCTGACTTTC. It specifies CASSSPTGGFGANVLTF. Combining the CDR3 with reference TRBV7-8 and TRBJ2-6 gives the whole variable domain GAGVSQSPRYKVAKRGQDVALRCDPISGHVSLFWYQQALGQGPEFLTYFQNEAQLDKSGLPSDRFFAERPEGSVSTLKIQRTQQEDSAVYLCASSSPTGGFGANVLTFGAGSRLTVL.

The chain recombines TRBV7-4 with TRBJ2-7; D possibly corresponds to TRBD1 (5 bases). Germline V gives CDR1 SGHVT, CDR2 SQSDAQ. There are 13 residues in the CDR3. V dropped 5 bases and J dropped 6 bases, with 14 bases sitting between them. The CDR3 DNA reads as TGTGCCAGCAGCCCCTTTCACAGGTCCGAGCAGTACTTC. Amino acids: CASSPFHRSEQYF.

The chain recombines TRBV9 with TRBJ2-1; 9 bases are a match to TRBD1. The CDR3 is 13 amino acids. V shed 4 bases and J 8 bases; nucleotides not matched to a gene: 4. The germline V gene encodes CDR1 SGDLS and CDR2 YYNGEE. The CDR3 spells CASSSDRGDEQFF. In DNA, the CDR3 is TGTGCCAGCAGCTCGGACAGGGGAGATGAGCAGTTCTTC.

CDR3 region: CASSRGTSGDNEQFF. Written as DNA, the CDR3 is TGCGCCAGCAGCCGAGGGACTAGCGGGGACAATGAGCAGTTCTTC. This chain uses TRBV5-1 with TRBJ2-1, with 13 bases identical to TRBD2. After removal of 4 bases from V and 5 bases from J, the junction contained 3 bases not matched to a gene. This CDR3 comprises 15 residues. CDR1 is SGHRS and CDR2 is YFSETQ in the germline V gene.

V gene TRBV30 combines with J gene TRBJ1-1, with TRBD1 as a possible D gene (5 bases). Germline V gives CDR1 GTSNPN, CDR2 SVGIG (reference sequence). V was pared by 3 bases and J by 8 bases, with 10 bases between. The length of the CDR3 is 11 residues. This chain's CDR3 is CAWRRDFEAFF. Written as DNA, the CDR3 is TGTGCCTGGAGACGGGACTTCGAAGCTTTCTTT.

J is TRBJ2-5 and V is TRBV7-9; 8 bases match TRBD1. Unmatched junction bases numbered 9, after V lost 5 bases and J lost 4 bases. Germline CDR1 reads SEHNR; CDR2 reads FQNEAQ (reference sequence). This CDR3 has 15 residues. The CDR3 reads CASSVLQGVGETQYF. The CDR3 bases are TGTGCCAGCAGCGTCCTACAGGGGGTGGGAGAGACCCAGTACTTC.

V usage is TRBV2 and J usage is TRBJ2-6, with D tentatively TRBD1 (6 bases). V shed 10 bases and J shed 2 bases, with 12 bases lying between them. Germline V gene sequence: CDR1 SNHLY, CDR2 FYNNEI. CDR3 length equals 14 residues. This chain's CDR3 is CATKQGAGANVLTF. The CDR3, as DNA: TGTGCCACCAAACAGGGAGCTGGGGCCAACGTCCTGACTTTC.

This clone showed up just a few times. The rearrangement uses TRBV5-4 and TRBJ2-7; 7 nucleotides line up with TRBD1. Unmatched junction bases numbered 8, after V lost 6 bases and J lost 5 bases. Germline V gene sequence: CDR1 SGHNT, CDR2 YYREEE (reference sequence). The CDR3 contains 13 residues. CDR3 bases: TGTGCCAGCACTCGCGTAGGGGGCGACGAGCAGTACTTC. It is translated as CASTRVGGDEQYF.

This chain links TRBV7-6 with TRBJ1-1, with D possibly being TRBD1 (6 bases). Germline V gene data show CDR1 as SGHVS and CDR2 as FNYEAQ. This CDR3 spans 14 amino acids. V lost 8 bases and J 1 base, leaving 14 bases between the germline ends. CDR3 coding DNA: TGTGCCAGCGCTCCAGGGGCGACGAACACTGAAGCTTTCTTT. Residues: CASAPGATNTEAFF.

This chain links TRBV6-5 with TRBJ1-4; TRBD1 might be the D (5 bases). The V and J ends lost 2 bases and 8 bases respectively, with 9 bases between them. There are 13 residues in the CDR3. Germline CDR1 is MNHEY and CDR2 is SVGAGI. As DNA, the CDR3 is TGTGCCAGCAGTTACGGGGGAGGGGAAAAACTGTTTTTT. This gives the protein CASSYGGGEKLFF.

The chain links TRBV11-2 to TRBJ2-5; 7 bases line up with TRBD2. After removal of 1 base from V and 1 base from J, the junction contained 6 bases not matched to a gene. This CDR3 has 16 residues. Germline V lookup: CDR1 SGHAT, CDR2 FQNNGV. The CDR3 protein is CASSLGASGIQETQYF. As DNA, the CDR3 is TGTGCCAGCAGCTTAGGGGCTAGCGGAATCCAAGAGACCCAGTACTTC.

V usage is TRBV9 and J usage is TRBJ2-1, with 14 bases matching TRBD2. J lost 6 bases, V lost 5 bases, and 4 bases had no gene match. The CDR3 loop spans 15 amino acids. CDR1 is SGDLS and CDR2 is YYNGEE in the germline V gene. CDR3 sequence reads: CASSFGLAGGNEQFF. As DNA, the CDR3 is TGTGCCAGCAGTTTCGGACTAGCGGGAGGCAATGAGCAGTTCTTC.

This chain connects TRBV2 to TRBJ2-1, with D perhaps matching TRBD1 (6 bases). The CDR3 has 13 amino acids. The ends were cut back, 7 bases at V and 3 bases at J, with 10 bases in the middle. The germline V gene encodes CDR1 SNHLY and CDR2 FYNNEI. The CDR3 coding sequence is TGTGCCAGCACCCAGGACAGCTACAATGAGCAGTTCTTC. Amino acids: CASTQDSYNEQFF.

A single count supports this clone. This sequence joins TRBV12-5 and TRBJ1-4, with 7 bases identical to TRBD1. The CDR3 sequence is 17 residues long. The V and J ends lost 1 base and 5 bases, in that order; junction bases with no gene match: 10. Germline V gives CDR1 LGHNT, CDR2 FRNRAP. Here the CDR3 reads CASGLAPADRRNEKLFF. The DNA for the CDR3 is TGTGCTAGTGGTTTGGCCCCCGCGGACAGGCGGAATGAAAAACTGTTTTTT.